This paragraph covers one T cell receptor beta chain sequence. These data come from a study of blood T cell repertoires in COVID-19. Across the whole study: Donors in the United States, Italy and Spain gave samples during acute or convalescent COVID-19.

Losses at the gene ends were 9 bases for V and 1 base for J; bases not matched to a gene: 4. This CDR3 is 13 amino acids long. Germline V gene sequence: CDR1 SNHLY, CDR2 FYNNEI. Assay: immunoSEQ multiplex PCR; the TCRdb copy retains only in-frame clones and omits some. The table has about 480,000 clones, roughly 88% seen once. Participants spanned ages about 18 to 90 years and resided in roughly 26 US areas. Participants' own reports of clinical history determined their cohort assignment. The recovered donors of Cohort 3 showed two negative PCRs, clearance, or symptom resolution. Sequenced sample: PBMCs or T cells enriched from blood (not recorded which). The TCR originated in a woman aged 40 to 55 who had recovered from COVID-19. The V gene is TRBV2, the J gene TRBJ1-1; 8 bases are a match to TRBD1. The CDR3 DNA sequence: TGTGCCAGTCATGGACAGGGGAACACTGAAGCTTTCTTT. It encodes CASHGQGNTEAFF.